The 9 T cell receptor beta chains in this list originate from one sample, sequenced in a study of blood T cell repertoires in COVID-19. Here immunoSEQ multiplex PCR was the method, and the copy in TCRdb shows in-frame clones only, minus some. Here the sample spans 160,000 or so clones, 80% to 90% being singletons. The source material was peripheral blood. All receptors come from a woman in her 70s with COVID-19, enrolled during active disease.

This chain joins TRBV5-1 and TRBJ2-3; unclear D gene. The CDR3 extends over 16 amino acids. V shed 0 bases and J shed 2 bases, with 13 bases lying between them. Germline V gene sequence: CDR1 SGHRS, CDR2 YFSETQ. CDR3 nucleotide sequence: TGCGCCAGCAGCTTGGCCGGTCGGCTAGACACAGATACGCAGTATTTT. Amino acid sequence: CASSLAGRLDTDTQYF.

The chain joins TRBV6-5 to TRBJ1-2; tentative D call: TRBD1 (6 bases). Looked up from germline, CDR1 is MNHEY and CDR2 is SVGAGI. V was clipped by 0 bases and J by 3 bases, with 14 bases between them. The CDR3 is 16 residues long. This CDR3 reads CASSYSVQGSYYGYTF. For the CDR3, the DNA is TGTGCCAGCAGTTACTCTGTACAGGGATCTTACTATGGCTACACCTTC.

The chain employs TRBV5-1 and TRBJ2-1; 10 bases map to TRBD1. The junction had 8 bases not matched to a gene; V was cut back by 4 bases and J by 7 bases. This CDR3 is built from 15 residues. From germline, CDR1 is SGHRS and CDR2 YFSETQ. CDR3 nucleotide sequence: TGCGCCAGCAGCGGGGGACAGGGGTTATATAATGAGCAGTTCTTC. Translation gives CASSGGQGLYNEQFF.

The J gene is TRBJ1-2, the V gene TRBV6-5, with D possibly matching TRBD1 (6 bases). This CDR3 comprises 14 residues. Germline loops: CDR1 MNHEY, CDR2 SVGAGI. Trimming left V 5 bases short and J 4 bases short, with 14 bases between. CDR3 loop: CASSQNRDIYGYTF. DNA of the CDR3: TGTGCCAGCAGTCAAAATAGGGACATCTATGGCTACACCTTC.

This sequence joins TRBV3-1 (or the pseudogene TRBV3-2) and TRBJ1-4; weak D call: TRBD1 (5 bases). V gave up 0 bases and J gave up 10 bases, with 12 bases separating them. The CDR3 contains 14 residues. Germline V CDR1 and CDR2: LGHDT, YNNKEL (reference sequence). The CDR3 region is CASSQDPQGGKLFF. CDR3 bases: TGTGCCAGCAGCCAAGATCCTCAGGGTGGAAAACTGTTTTTT.

This clone was counted a few times. The chain carries TRBV28 and TRBJ1-6; D might be TRBD1 (5 bases). Germline V gives CDR1 MDHEN, CDR2 SYDVKM. Trimming cost V 10 bases and J 10 bases, with 20 bases left between them. The CDR3 loop spans 14 amino acids. The CDR3 sequence: CAIGGSRGGSPLHF. The CDR3 DNA sequence: TGTGCCATCGGAGGATCAAGGGGAGGGTCACCCCTCCACTTT.

The chain has TRBV5-4 and TRBJ1-2; D might be TRBD1 (6 bases). This CDR3 region has 15 residues. Between the trimmed V and J ends, which lost 0 bases and 2 bases, there was a span of 11 bases. From germline, CDR1 is SGHNT and CDR2 YYREEE (reference sequence). The CDR3 DNA is TGTGCCAGCAGCTTGGGAGTCACAGGGAACTATGGCTACACCTTC. It is translated as CASSLGVTGNYGYTF.

The chain carries TRBV3-1 (or the pseudogene TRBV3-2) and TRBJ2-1, with 10 bases that match TRBD2. CDR1 and CDR2 (germline): LGHDT, YNNKEL (reference sequence). V shed 4 bases, J shed 7 bases, and the junction held 7 bases outside the gene matches. CDR3 length: 15 residues. This CDR3 is CASSPLLAGVNEQFF. The CDR3 DNA reads TGTGCCAGCAGCCCCTTGCTAGCGGGGGTGAATGAGCAGTTCTTC.

The chain links TRBV28 to TRBJ2-7; D may be TRBD1 (6 bases). The CDR3 consists of 14 residues. V was pared by 3 bases and J by 3 bases, with 12 bases between. CDR1 and CDR2 (germline): MDHEN, SYDVKM. CDR3 in amino acids: CASSFPAGDYEQYF. The CDR3 bases are TGTGCCAGCAGTTTCCCGGCAGGGGACTACGAGCAGTACTTC.